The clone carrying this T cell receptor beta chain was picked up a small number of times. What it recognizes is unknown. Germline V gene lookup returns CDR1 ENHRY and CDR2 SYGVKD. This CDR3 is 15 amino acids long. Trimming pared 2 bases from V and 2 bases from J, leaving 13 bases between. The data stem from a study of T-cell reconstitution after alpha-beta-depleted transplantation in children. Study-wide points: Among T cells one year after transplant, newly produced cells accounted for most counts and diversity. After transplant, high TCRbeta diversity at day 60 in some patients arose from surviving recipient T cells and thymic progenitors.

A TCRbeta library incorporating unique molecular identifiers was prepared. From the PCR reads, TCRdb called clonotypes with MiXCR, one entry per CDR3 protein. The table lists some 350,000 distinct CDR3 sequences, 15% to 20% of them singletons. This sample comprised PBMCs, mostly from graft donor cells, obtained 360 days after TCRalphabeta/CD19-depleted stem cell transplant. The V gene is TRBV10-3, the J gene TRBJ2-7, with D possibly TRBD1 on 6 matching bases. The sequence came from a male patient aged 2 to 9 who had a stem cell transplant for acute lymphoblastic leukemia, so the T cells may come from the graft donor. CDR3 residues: CAISERARGAYEQYF. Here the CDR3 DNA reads TGTGCCATCAGTGAGAGGGCCAGGGGAGCCTACGAGCAGTACTTC.